The 28 T cell receptor beta chains in this list originate from one sample, sequenced in a study of blood T cell repertoires in COVID-19. Profiled with immunoSEQ multiplex PCR; TCRdb holds only in-frame clones, not every one. The sample has more than 350,000 clones; roughly 86% are singletons. Sample: peripheral blood. The receptor source for this set is a woman aged 25 to 45 with COVID-19, enrolled during active disease.

This rearrangement joins TRBV28 to TRBJ1-5, with 8 positions matching TRBD1. This CDR3 contains 14 residues. V lost 5 bases to trimming and J lost 2 bases; unmatched junction nucleotides: 2. CDR1 is MDHEN and CDR2 is SYDVKM in the germline V gene. This chain's CDR3 is CASSNRGGNQPQHF. The CDR3 DNA is TGTGCCAGCAGTAACAGGGGGGGCAATCAGCCCCAGCATTTT.

The gene calls are TRBV7-9 and TRBJ1-2, with 7 bases fitting TRBD1. J was trimmed by 0 bases and V by 2 bases; bases with no gene match: 6. There are 16 residues in the CDR3. The V gene's germline CDR1 is SEHNR and CDR2 FQNEAQ (reference sequence). The CDR3 DNA reads TGTGCCAGCAGCTTAAGGGCTCAGGGGGCTAACTATGGCTACACCTTC. It encodes CASSLRAQGANYGYTF. The full variable domain, completed using reference TRBV7-9 and TRBJ1-2, is DTGVSQNPRHKITKRGQNVTFRCDPISEHNRLYWYRQTLGQGPEFLTYFQNEAQLEKSRLLSDRFSAERPKGSFSTLEIQRTEQGDSAMYLCASSLRAQGANYGYTFGSGTRLTVV.

About this clone: One junction end does not reproduce the germline sequence, and a read error may be involved. V usage is TRBV7-7 and J usage is TRBJ2-1; D unclear. Germline CDR1 is SSHAT and CDR2 is FNYEAQ (reference sequence). The CDR3 runs 13 residues. CDR3 bases: TGTGCTAGCAGCTTAGGATGGCACAATGAGCAGTTCTTC. It translates to CASSLGWHNEQFF. The entire variable domain, with the rest obtained from reference TRBV7-7 and TRBJ2-1, is as follows: GAGVSQSPRYKVTKRGQDVTLRCDPISSHATLYWYQQALGQGPEFLTYFNYEAQPDKSGLPSDRFSAERPEGSISTLTIQRTEQRDSAMYRCASSLGWHNEQFFGPGTRLTVL.

This chain uses TRBV7-9 with TRBJ2-2, with 7 nucleotides matching TRBD1. Germline lookup yields CDR1 SEHNR and CDR2 FQNEAQ (reference sequence). This CDR3 is 16 amino acids long. With 4 bases clipped from V and 1 base from J, the junction kept 6 bases outside the gene matches. The CDR3 nucleotides are TGTGCCAGCAGCTGGTTCAGGGGGATGAACACCGGGGAGCTGTTTTTT. It encodes CASSWFRGMNTGELFF.

The chain carries TRBV5-4 and TRBJ2-5; tentatively, D is TRBD2 (5 bases). From germline, CDR1 is SGHNT and CDR2 YYREEE (reference sequence). The CDR3 loop spans 19 amino acids. Trimming removed 4 bases at V and 4 bases at J, with 29 bases between. The CDR3: CASSPRLLGPGLVGETQYF. In DNA form, the CDR3 reads TGTGCCAGCAGCCCAAGGTTGCTAGGGCCAGGACTTGTGGGAGAGACCCAGTACTTC.

The gene calls are TRBV5-5 and TRBJ2-2; D is perhaps TRBD2 (6 bases). The germline V and J ends were trimmed by 3 bases and 5 bases, with 11 bases remaining between them. Germline V gives CDR1 SGHKS, CDR2 YYEKEE (reference sequence). The CDR3 is 14 amino acids. The CDR3: CASSSPGRTGELFF. For the CDR3, the DNA is TGTGCCAGCAGCTCCCCTGGGAGGACCGGGGAGCTGTTTTTT.

This chain uses TRBV19 with TRBJ1-3; TRBD1 matches at 8 bases. Germline CDR1 and CDR2: LNHDA and SQIVND (reference sequence). Unmatched junction bases numbered 10, after V lost 5 bases and J lost 1 base. This CDR3 spans 17 amino acids. The CDR3 DNA sequence: TGTGCCAGTAGTTCGCGGACAGGGACGACTTCTGGAAACACCATATATTTT. It translates to CASSSRTGTTSGNTIYF.

This clone has a single count. This chain connects TRBV9 to TRBJ2-7; D is perhaps TRBD2 (5 bases). V was clipped by 0 bases and J by 4 bases, with 11 bases between them. The V gene's germline CDR1 is SGDLS and CDR2 YYNGEE. The CDR3 runs 14 residues. The CDR3 here is CASSVGTDVYEQYF. In DNA, the CDR3 is TGTGCCAGCAGCGTAGGGACTGACGTATACGAGCAGTACTTC.

This sequence joins TRBV6-2 or TRBV6-3 and TRBJ2-7; possibly TRBD2 for D (6 bases). This CDR3 has 14 amino acids. V shed 2 bases and J shed 7 bases, with 15 bases lying between them. From germline, CDR1 is MNHEY and CDR2 SVGEGT. Here the CDR3 DNA reads TGTGCCAGCAGTTACCGGACTAACCTACGGGAGCAGTACTTC. Translated: CASSYRTNLREQYF.

The J gene is TRBJ2-7, the V gene TRBV19, with 10 bases lining up with TRBD1. The CDR3 loop spans 13 amino acids. With 7 bases clipped from V and 3 bases from J, the junction kept 3 bases outside the gene matches. Germline V lookup: CDR1 LNHDA, CDR2 SQIVND (reference sequence). The CDR3: CASNRDRGYEQYF. CDR3 DNA: TGTGCCAGTAATAGGGACAGGGGCTACGAGCAGTACTTC.

The chain carries TRBV27 and TRBJ2-7; the D gene is possibly TRBD1 (5 bases). The CDR3 runs to 15 residues. Trimming cost V 5 bases and J 4 bases, with 18 bases left between them. Germline V CDR1 and CDR2: MNHEY, SMNVEV (reference sequence). The CDR3 reads CASSSPGFLVYEQYF. The DNA of the CDR3 is TGTGCCAGCAGTAGCCCAGGGTTCTTGGTTTACGAGCAGTACTTC.

This clone turned up a few times. The J gene is TRBJ2-7, the V gene TRBV28; tentative D call: TRBD2 (6 bases). V gave up 1 base and J gave up 3 bases, with 13 bases separating them. Germline loops: CDR1 MDHEN, CDR2 SYDVKM. The CDR3 is 15 residues long. The CDR3 region is CASSLLERVFYEQYF. For the CDR3, the DNA is TGTGCCAGCAGTTTATTGGAGCGGGTCTTCTACGAGCAGTACTTC.

J is TRBJ1-5 and V is TRBV24-1; a weak D match, TRBD1 (5 bases). Germline CDR1 is KGHDR and CDR2 is SFDVKD. Trimming shortened V by 9 bases and J by 5 bases, and 19 bases separated the two germline ends. CDR3 size: 15 residues. The chain's CDR3 is CATYRQGSPHQPQHF. The CDR3 DNA reads TGTGCCACCTATCGTCAGGGAAGCCCCCATCAGCCCCAGCATTTT.

The gene calls are TRBV18 and TRBJ1-4, with unresolved D. This CDR3 has 17 residues. From germline, CDR1 is KGHSH and CDR2 LQKENI. Between the trimmed V and J ends, which lost 2 bases and 8 bases, there was a span of 21 bases. The CDR3, as DNA: TGTGCCAGCTCACCAGCTGAGGCCCCACGGGGTGTCGAAAAACTGTTTTTT. Translation: CASSPAEAPRGVEKLFF. Full variable domain (outside the CDR3, taken from reference TRBV18 and TRBJ1-4): NAGVMQNPRHLVRRRGQEARLRCSPMKGHSHVYWYRQLPEEGLKFMVYLQKENIIDESGMPKERFSAEFPKEGPSILRIQQVVRGDSAAYFCASSPAEAPRGVEKLFFGSGTQLSVL.

The chain joins TRBV4-3 to TRBJ1-1; possible D gene TRBD1, 5 bases. Germline CDR1 reads LGHNA; CDR2 reads YSLEER. This CDR3 spans 15 amino acids. V was trimmed by 1 base and J by 2 bases, leaving 11 bases between them. The CDR3 sequence is CASSQVQDTNTEAFF. The CDR3 nucleotides are TGCGCCAGCAGCCAAGTACAGGACACAAACACTGAAGCTTTCTTT.

The rearrangement uses TRBV6-6 and TRBJ2-7; 12 positions match TRBD1. V lost 10 bases to trimming and J lost 5 bases; unmatched junction nucleotides: 9. The CDR3 is 14 residues long. CDR1 is MNHNY and CDR2 is SVGAGI in the germline V gene (reference sequence). The CDR3 DNA sequence: TGTGCCACCAGCAGGGGGACAGGGGGCGACGAGCAGTACTTC. Protein: CATSRGTGGDEQYF.

This chain connects TRBV28 to TRBJ2-3, with 8 positions matching TRBD1. Germline lookup yields CDR1 MDHEN and CDR2 SYDVKM. The CDR3 runs 15 residues. Germline trimming cut 11 bases from V and 4 bases from J; bases unmatched to any gene: 14. CDR3 DNA sequence: TGTGCCGGCGAAAGGGACAGGCGCGTCCCAGATACGCAGTATTTT. Translated: CAGERDRRVPDTQYF.

This chain connects TRBV7-2 to TRBJ2-5; 13 bases are shared with TRBD2. The CDR3 covers 16 residues. Trimming removed 3 bases from V and 7 bases from J; junction bases left unmatched: 8. Germline lookup yields CDR1 SGHTA and CDR2 FQGNSA. The CDR3 here is CASSFRLAGGGGTQYF. The CDR3 region has the DNA TGTGCCAGCAGCTTCAGACTAGCGGGAGGCGGAGGGACCCAGTACTTC.

The chain couples TRBV6-5 to TRBJ2-7, with 9 positions matching TRBD2. Trimming took 3 bases from V and 2 from J; bases not matched to a gene: 5. Germline V gives CDR1 MNHEY, CDR2 SVGAGI. This CDR3 contains 15 residues. CDR3 in DNA: TGTGCCAGCAGTTATTCCGGCGGGAGGGCCTACGAGCAGTACTTC. This translates into CASSYSGGRAYEQYF.

The chain joins TRBV27 to TRBJ2-6; a possible D gene is TRBD2 (6 bases). Trimming removed 3 bases from V and 0 bases from J, with 21 bases in between. Germline V CDR1 and CDR2: MNHEY, SMNVEV (reference sequence). CDR3 length: 20 residues. CDR3 residues: CASSLRNAGRLVSGANVLTF. The DNA for the CDR3 is TGTGCCAGCAGTTTGAGGAACGCGGGACGTCTAGTCTCTGGGGCCAACGTCCTGACTTTC.

The chain carries TRBV7-9 and TRBJ2-7, with D tentatively TRBD2 (6 bases). Trimming removed 4 bases from V and 5 bases from J, with 12 bases in between. Per the germline V gene, CDR1 is SEHNR and CDR2 is FQNEAQ (reference sequence). The CDR3 is 13 residues long. The CDR3 loop reads CASSSDGGNEQYF. The CDR3 DNA reads as TGTGCCAGCAGCTCCGACGGGGGTAACGAGCAGTACTTC.

This chain connects TRBV6-1 to TRBJ1-4, with 10 bases identical to TRBD1. The V gene's germline CDR1 is MNHNS and CDR2 SASEGT. The CDR3 is 13 residues long. The trim removed 3 bases at V and 13 bases at J, leaving 5 bases unmatched. CDR3 sequence: CASSEETGGGLFF. The CDR3 region has the DNA TGTGCCAGCAGTGAGGAGACAGGGGGCGGACTGTTTTTT.

This sequence joins TRBV7-2 and TRBJ1-5; TRBD1 matches at 8 bases. Germline CDR1 and CDR2: SGHTA and FQGNSA. The CDR3 sequence is 17 residues long. Trimming took 5 bases from V and 8 from J; bases not matched to a gene: 17. As DNA, the CDR3 is TGTGCCAGCAGCAGCCACCAGGGGGCCCAAGAGAGAGAGCCCCAGCATTTT. It yields the protein CASSSHQGAQEREPQHF.

The V call is TRBV21-1, the J call TRBJ2-7; TRBD2 is the table's D call and was not checked against the DNA. TRBV21-1 is a pseudogene locus. This CDR3 spans 16 amino acids. The CDR3 reads CASSPEGTSGFYEQYF. CDR3 DNA: TGTGCCAGCAGCCCCGAGGGGACTAGCGGATTCTACGAGCAGTACTTC.

Only one count was recorded for this clone. The chain recombines TRBV27 with TRBJ2-7; no firm D call. The CDR3 extends over 13 amino acids. Germline V gene lookup returns CDR1 MNHEY and CDR2 SMNVEV (reference sequence). V was cut by 6 bases and J by 4 bases, with 13 bases left in between. The CDR3 spells CASSHRSGYEQYF. DNA for the CDR3: TGTGCCAGCAGCCATCGGTCTGGTTACGAGCAGTACTTC.

This clone occurred once. The chain joins TRBV7-9 to TRBJ1-1; tentative D call: TRBD1 (6 bases). The V gene lost 5 bases and the J gene lost 1 base, with 14 bases spanning the gap. CDR1 is SEHNR, CDR2 FQNEAQ, per germline (reference sequence). The CDR3 is 15 residues long. CDR3 in amino acids: CASSATGSANTEAFF. CDR3 bases: TGTGCCAGCAGCGCTACAGGGTCGGCGAACACTGAAGCTTTCTTT.

The chain joins TRBV5-6 to TRBJ1-5; no firm D call. This CDR3 is 15 amino acids long. Per germline, CDR1 SGHDT and CDR2 YYEEEE. Trimming removed 0 bases from V and 0 bases from J, with 7 bases in between. The CDR3 here is CASSLGPGSNQPQHF. In nucleotides, the CDR3 is TGTGCCAGCAGCTTGGGGCCGGGTAGCAATCAGCCCCAGCATTTT.

The gene calls are TRBV3-1 (or the pseudogene TRBV3-2) and TRBJ2-3; 9 bases are a match to TRBD2. V lost 2 bases to trimming and J lost 5 bases; unmatched junction nucleotides: 8. CDR3 size: 16 residues. Per the germline V gene, CDR1 is LGHDT and CDR2 is YNNKEL (reference sequence). The CDR3 is CASSQQLAGPGDTQYF. CDR3 nucleotides: TGTGCCAGCAGCCAACAACTAGCGGGCCCCGGAGATACGCAGTATTTT.